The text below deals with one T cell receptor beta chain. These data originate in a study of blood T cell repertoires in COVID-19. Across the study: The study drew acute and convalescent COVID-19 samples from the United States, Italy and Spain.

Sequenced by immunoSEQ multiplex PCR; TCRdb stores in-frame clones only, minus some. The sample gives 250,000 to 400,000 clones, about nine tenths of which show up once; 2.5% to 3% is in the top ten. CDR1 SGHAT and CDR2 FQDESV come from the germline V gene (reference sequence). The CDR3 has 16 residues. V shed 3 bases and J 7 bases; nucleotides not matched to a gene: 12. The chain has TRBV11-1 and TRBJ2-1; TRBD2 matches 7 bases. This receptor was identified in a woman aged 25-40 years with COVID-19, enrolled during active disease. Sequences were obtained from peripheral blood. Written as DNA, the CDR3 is TGTGCCAGCAGCTTGGGTTCGGGCGGGAGCGAAAATGAGCAGTTCTTC. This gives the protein CASSLGSGGSENEQFF.